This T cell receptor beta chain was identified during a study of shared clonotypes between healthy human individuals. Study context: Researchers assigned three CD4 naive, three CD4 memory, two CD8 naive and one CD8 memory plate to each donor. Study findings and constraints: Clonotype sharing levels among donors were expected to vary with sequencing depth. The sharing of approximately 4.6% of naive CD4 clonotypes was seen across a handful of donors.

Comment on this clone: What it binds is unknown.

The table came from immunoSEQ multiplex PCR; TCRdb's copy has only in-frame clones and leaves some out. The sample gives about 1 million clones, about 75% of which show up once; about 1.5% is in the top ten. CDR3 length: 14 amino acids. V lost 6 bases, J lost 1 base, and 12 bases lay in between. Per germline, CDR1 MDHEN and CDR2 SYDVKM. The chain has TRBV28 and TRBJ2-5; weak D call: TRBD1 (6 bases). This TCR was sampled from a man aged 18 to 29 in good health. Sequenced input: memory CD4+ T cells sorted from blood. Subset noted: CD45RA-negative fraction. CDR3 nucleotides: TGTGCCAGCAGCTCCCTAGGGGGCCAAGAGACCCAGTACTTC. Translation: CASSSLGGQETQYF.